What follows are 14 T cell receptor beta chains derived from one specimen sequenced in a study of CD8 T cells in Susac syndrome. Reverse transcription of about 0.5 to 1 ug RNA used random hexamers. MiXCR was run by TCRdb on the immunoSEQ multiplex PCR reads, yielding one entry per CDR3 protein. The sample carries 190,000 or so distinct CDR3 sequences, around 96% recorded once. The sample comprised CD4+ T cells from PBMCs. The receptors stem from a human donor with multiple sclerosis.

The chain has TRBV6-5 and TRBJ1-6; weak D call: TRBD1 (5 bases). Per the germline V gene, CDR1 is MNHEY and CDR2 is SVGAGI. This CDR3 has 14 amino acids. V shed 2 bases and J shed 10 bases, with 12 bases lying between them. The DNA of the CDR3 is TGTGCCAGCAGTTACACCGGGGCTGGGTCACCCCTCCACTTT. It yields the protein CASSYTGAGSPLHF.

The chain is built from TRBV27 and TRBJ2-7, with 7 positions matching TRBD1. V lost 6 bases and J lost 3; bases outside the gene matches: 5. This CDR3 spans 13 amino acids. The V gene's germline CDR1 is MNHEY and CDR2 SMNVEV (reference sequence). This CDR3 reads CASRRDRLYEQYF. CDR3 bases: TGTGCCAGCAGGAGGGACAGACTCTACGAGCAGTACTTC.

This CDR3 is CASSSAAGELFF. The DNA of the CDR3 is TGTGCCAGCAGCTCGGCGGCCGGGGAGCTGTTTTTT. The chain links TRBV5-4 to TRBJ2-2; D gene ambiguous. Per the germline V gene, CDR1 is SGHNT and CDR2 is YYREEE (reference sequence). The V and J ends lost 3 bases and 6 bases respectively, with 6 bases between them. The CDR3 spans 12 residues.

The chain recombines TRBV30 with TRBJ1-5; the D gene is possibly TRBD1 (5 bases). The CDR3 extends over 13 amino acids. The germline CDR1 and CDR2 sequences are GTSNPN and SVGIG (reference sequence). V was trimmed by 1 base and J by 2 bases, leaving 6 bases between them. In nucleotides, the CDR3 is TGTGCCTGGAGTGGCAGGGGCAATCAGCCCCAGCATTTT. Amino acids: CAWSGRGNQPQHF.

The chain is built from TRBV4-2 and TRBJ2-1, with TRBD2 identical over 10 bases. CDR3 size: 19 residues. Germline CDR1 LGHNA, CDR2 YNFKEQ. Germline trimming cut 5 bases from V and 3 bases from J; bases unmatched to any gene: 16. CDR3 region: CASSCATGLAATFYNEQFF. DNA for the CDR3: TGTGCCAGCAGCTGCGCCACCGGACTAGCGGCAACCTTCTACAATGAGCAGTTCTTC.

This rearrangement joins TRBV5-4 to TRBJ2-3; perhaps TRBD1 as D (6 bases). From germline, CDR1 is SGHNT and CDR2 YYREEE (reference sequence). V gave up 3 bases and J gave up 3 bases, with 11 bases separating them. The CDR3 covers 14 residues. The CDR3 region has the DNA TGTGCCAGCAGCTCCGGGACACCGACAGATACGCAGTATTTT. It is translated as CASSSGTPTDTQYF.

The gene calls are TRBV20-1 and TRBJ1-6; 8 bases are shared with TRBD1. Germline loops: CDR1 DFQATT, CDR2 SNEGSKA (reference sequence). The CDR3 is 15 amino acids. J lost 9 bases, V lost 5 bases, and 12 bases had no gene match. The CDR3 here is CSARDPGTGLSPLHF. CDR3 nucleotide sequence: TGCAGTGCTCGGGATCCCGGGACAGGACTTTCACCCCTCCACTTT.

This chain joins TRBV9 and TRBJ2-7, with 10 positions matching TRBD1. V was pared by 3 bases and J by 1 base, with 7 bases of the junction left unmatched. Germline-derived CDR1 and CDR2 are SGDLS and YYNGEE. The length of the CDR3 is 16 residues. The CDR3 nucleotides are TGTGCCAGCAGCGGCGGGACAGGGGAATGGTCCTACGAGCAGTACTTC. Protein product: CASSGGTGEWSYEQYF.

This clonotype was found once. This chain connects TRBV12-3 or TRBV12-4 to TRBJ1-5; D is uncertain. This CDR3 is built from 15 residues. Between the trimmed V and J ends, which lost 6 bases and 1 base, there was a span of 13 bases. The CDR3 is CASSPDQWSNQPQHF. The CDR3 nucleotides read TGTGCCAGCAGCCCCGACCAATGGAGCAATCAGCCCCAGCATTTT.

The chain carries TRBV28 and TRBJ1-5; D possibly corresponds to TRBD1 (6 bases). CDR3 length: 15 residues. Germline CDR1 is MDHEN and CDR2 is SYDVKM. V was cut by 5 bases and J by 6 bases, with 17 bases left in between. The CDR3 DNA reads TGTGCCAGCAGTCTTCCGACAGGACCAGGTCAGCCCCAGCATTTT. Protein: CASSLPTGPGQPQHF.

Only one count was recorded for this clonotype. The rearrangement uses TRBV5-1 and TRBJ1-1; no definite D call. Germline V CDR1 and CDR2: SGHRS, YFSETQ. This CDR3 region has 14 residues. Deletions cut 5 bases from V and 4 bases from J, with 15 bases between. CDR3 DNA: TGCGCCAGCAGACCGGGGATTGTAGGCACTGAAGCTTTCTTT. Protein: CASRPGIVGTEAFF.

The rearrangement links TRBV12-3 or TRBV12-4 to TRBJ1-1; no firm D call. V lost 7 bases and J 3 bases, leaving 15 bases between the germline ends. This CDR3 is 14 amino acids long. In nucleotides, the CDR3 is TGTGCCAGCACCGCAGTACCGCGGGACACTGAAGCTTTCTTT. The encoded protein is CASTAVPRDTEAFF.

The chain employs TRBV30 and TRBJ2-3, with 10 bases aligning to TRBD2. This CDR3 region has 15 residues. Germline values: CDR1 GTSNPN, CDR2 SVGIG (reference sequence). V shed 1 base, J shed 8 bases, and the junction held 9 bases outside the gene matches. The CDR3 sequence is CAWSARAGGEGTQYF. Here the CDR3 DNA reads TGTGCCTGGAGTGCTCGAGCGGGGGGGGAAGGTACGCAGTATTTT.

V and J are TRBV3-1 and TRBJ1-6; D is unresolved. With 1 base removed from V and 8 bases from J, the gap between germline ends came to 12 bases. CDR3 length equals 15 residues. Germline loops: CDR1 LGHDT, CDR2 YNNKEL (reference sequence). The CDR3, as DNA: TGTGCCAGCAGCCAAGGTTGGATCCCCGATTCACCCCTCCACTTT. Translating gives CASSQGWIPDSPLHF.